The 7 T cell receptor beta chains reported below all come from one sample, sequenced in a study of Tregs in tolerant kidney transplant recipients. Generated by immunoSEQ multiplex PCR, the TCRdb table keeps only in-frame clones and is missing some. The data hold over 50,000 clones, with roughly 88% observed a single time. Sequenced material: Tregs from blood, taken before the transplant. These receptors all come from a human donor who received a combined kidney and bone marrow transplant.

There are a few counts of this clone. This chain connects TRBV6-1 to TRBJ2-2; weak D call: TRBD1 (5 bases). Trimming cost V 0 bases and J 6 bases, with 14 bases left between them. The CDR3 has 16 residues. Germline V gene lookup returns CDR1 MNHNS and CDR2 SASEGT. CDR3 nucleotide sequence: TGTGCCAGCAGTGAAGCTAGGGTCAGGGAAGCCGGGGAGCTGTTTTTT. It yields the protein CASSEARVREAGELFF.

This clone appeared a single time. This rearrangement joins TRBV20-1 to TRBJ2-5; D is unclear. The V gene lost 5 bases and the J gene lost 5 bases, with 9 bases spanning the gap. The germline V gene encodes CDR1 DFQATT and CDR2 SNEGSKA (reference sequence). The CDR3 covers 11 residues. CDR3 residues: CSAPHVETQYF. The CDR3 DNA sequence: TGCAGTGCTCCTCACGTGGAGACCCAGTACTTC.

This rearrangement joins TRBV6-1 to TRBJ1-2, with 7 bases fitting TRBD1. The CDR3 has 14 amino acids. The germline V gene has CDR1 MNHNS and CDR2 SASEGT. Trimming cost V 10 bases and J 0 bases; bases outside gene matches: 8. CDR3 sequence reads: CATASRGPNYGYTF. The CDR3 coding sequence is TGTGCCACCGCCTCGAGGGGGCCTAACTATGGCTACACCTTC.

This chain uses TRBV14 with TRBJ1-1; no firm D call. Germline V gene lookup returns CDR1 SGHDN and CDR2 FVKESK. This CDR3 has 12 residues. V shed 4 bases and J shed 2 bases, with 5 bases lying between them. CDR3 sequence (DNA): TGTGCCAGCAGCCCAAGCAACACTGAAGCTTTCTTT. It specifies CASSPSNTEAFF.

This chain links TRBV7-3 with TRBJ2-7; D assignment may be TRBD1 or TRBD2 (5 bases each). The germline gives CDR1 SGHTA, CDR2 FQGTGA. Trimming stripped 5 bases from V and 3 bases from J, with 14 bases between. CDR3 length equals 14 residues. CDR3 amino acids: CASSLRGENYEQYF. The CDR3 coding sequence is TGTGCCAGCAGCCTCCGAGGGGAGAACTACGAGCAGTACTTC.

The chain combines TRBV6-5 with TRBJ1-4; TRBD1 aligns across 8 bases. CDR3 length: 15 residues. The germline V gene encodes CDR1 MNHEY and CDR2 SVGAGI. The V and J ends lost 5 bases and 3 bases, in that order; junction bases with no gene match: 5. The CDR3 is CASSGGQGANEKLFF. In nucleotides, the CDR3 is TGTGCCAGCAGTGGCGGACAGGGAGCTAATGAAAAACTGTTTTTT.

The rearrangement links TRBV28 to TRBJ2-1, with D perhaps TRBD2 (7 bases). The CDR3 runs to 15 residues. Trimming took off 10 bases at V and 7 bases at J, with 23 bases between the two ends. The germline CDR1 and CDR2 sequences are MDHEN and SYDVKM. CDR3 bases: TGTGCCACGACTGGGGGCGGGGGCCACGTGAATGAGCAGTTCTTC. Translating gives CATTGGGGHVNEQFF.